These T cell receptor beta chains were read from a single sample in a study of OX40 agonist ivuxolimab in advanced cancers. Profiled with immunoSEQ multiplex PCR; TCRdb holds only in-frame clones, not every one. The sample includes tens of thousands of clones, around 90% seen only once; the top ten take 45% to 70%. The sequenced sample was CD4+ or CD8+ T cells sorted from blood, obtained in a trial of the OX40 agonist ivuxolimab. Every receptor here comes from an adult with an advanced solid tumor such as melanoma, head and neck, liver or kidney cancer. Each CDR3 is given with its conserved first and last residue. A D gene is named only where the DNA matches it firmly. Clone sizes are given selectively: once, few, many, or a class where the clone is expanded.

.	TRBV28	TRBJ2-1	.	TGTGCCAGCAGTTTACTTGTGGTGGCGCCCAATGAGCAGTTCTTC	CASSLLVVAPNEQFF
.	TRBV5-8	TRBJ2-3	.	TGTGCCAGCAGCCCGGGGAGAAGCACAGATACGCAGTATTTT	CASSPGRSTDTQYF
TRBD2	TRBV11-2	TRBJ2-1	.	TGTGCCAGCAGCTTACCGGGACTAGCTTACAATGAGCAGTTCTTC	CASSLPGLAYNEQFF
.	TRBV2	TRBJ1-1	once	TGTGCCAGCAGTGATCACAAGGGGAACACTGAAGCTTTCTTT	CASSDHKGNTEAFF
TRBD2	TRBV29-1	TRBJ2-2	.	TGCAGCGTTGAACAGCGCGGGAGGGCCGGCGGGGAGCTGTTTTTT	CSVEQRGRAGGELFF
.	TRBV7-9	TRBJ2-3	.	TGTGCCAGCAGCTACCAGGGCCCTAGCACAGATACGCAGTATTTT	CASSYQGPSTDTQYF
TRBD1	TRBV5-4	TRBJ1-2	few	TGTGCCAGCAGCGGATACCGGGACAGAACCTATGGCTACACCTTC	CASSGYRDRTYGYTF
.	TRBV13	TRBJ2-1	.	TGTGCCAGCAGCCCGGAGCAGCCGGGGCTTGTAGATGAGCAGTTCTTC	CASSPEQPGLVDEQFF
.	TRBV2	TRBJ2-7	.	TGTGCCAGGGGTAGGGGGAGGGCCGTCTCCTACGAGCAGTACTTC	CARGRGRAVSYEQYF
.	TRBV10-3	TRBJ1-4	.	TGTGCCATCAGTGAGTCACCTAATGAAAAACTGTTTTTT	CAISESPNEKLFF
.	TRBV7-8	TRBJ1-5	.	TGTGCCAGCAGCTTAGCGCGGGCGCAGGGGTCCCAATGGCCCCAGCATTTT	CASSLARAQGSQWPQHF
TRBD1	TRBV2	TRBJ2-4	.	TGTGCCGTTGGACAGGGTAAAAACATTCAGTACTTC	CAVGQGKNIQYF
.	TRBV9	TRBJ2-3	.	TGTGCCAGCAGCGTGTCAGACTTAGGAAGGGATACGCAGTATTTT	CASSVSDLGRDTQYF
.	TRBV7-9	TRBJ1-1	.	TGTGCCAGCAGCTTTGGGTCGGGACGGGGGACTGAAGCTTTCTTT	CASSFGSGRGTEAFF
.	TRBV5-6	TRBJ1-5	.	TGTGCCAGCAGCTTGTTTGACCAGGGTGATCAGCCCCAGCATTTT	CASSLFDQGDQPQHF
TRBD1	TRBV6-1	TRBJ1-4	.	TGTGCCAGCAGTGAAGCGGGGGACAGGTGGGAACTGTTTTTT	CASSEAGDRWELFF
TRBD1	TRBV4-3	TRBJ2-7	.	TGCGCCAGCAGCCAAGGACAGGGGGCCTACGAGCAGTACTTC	CASSQGQGAYEQYF
.	TRBV5-4	TRBJ2-7	once	TGTGCCAGCAGCTTTGGGGGGATTAGCACCTACGAGCAGTACTTC	CASSFGGISTYEQYF
TRBD1	TRBV10-3	TRBJ2-7	.	TGTGCCATCAGTGACCTGGGACAGGGAAAACCCTACGAGCAGTACTTC	CAISDLGQGKPYEQYF
TRBD1	TRBV28	TRBJ2-7	.	TGTGCCAGCAGCACCGGGACAGGGGGAGGCGAGCAGTACTTC	CASSTGTGGGEQYF
TRBD1	TRBV7-9	TRBJ1-2	.	TGTGCCAGCAGCCAAACAGGGGACTACTATGGCTACACCTTC	CASSQTGDYYGYTF
.	TRBV28	TRBJ1-6	few	TGTGCCAGCAGATTTATACAGTCACCCCTCCACTTT	CASRFIQSPLHF
TRBD1	TRBV12-5	TRBJ2-1	once	TGTGCTAGTGGTCAGGGACAGGGCCGGTTCAATGAGCAGTTCTTC	CASGQGQGRFNEQFF
TRBD1	TRBV5-8	TRBJ2-7	few	TGTGCCAGCAGCCCCCGGACAGGGGTCTACGAGCAGTACTTC	CASSPRTGVYEQYF
.	TRBV6-5	TRBJ2-2	.	TGTGCCAGCAGTTCCACCATGAACACCGGGGAGCTGTTTTTT	CASSSTMNTGELFF
.	TRBV30	TRBJ1-2	.	TGTGCCTGGAGGGTAGGGTGGGGCTACACCTTC	CAWRVGWGYTF
.	TRBV2	TRBJ2-5	.	TGTGCCAGCGGGCAACTAGAGGTCCGTCTAAAAGAGACCCAGTACTTC	CASGQLEVRLKETQYF
.	TRBV18	TRBJ2-1	.	TGTGCCAGCTCACCAATAAGCGGGTTTTACAATGAGCAGTTCTTC	CASSPISGFYNEQFF
.	TRBV5-1	TRBJ2-7	.	TGCGCCAGCAGCTTGGTCCCGGGTGAATCCTACGAGCAGTACTTC	CASSLVPGESYEQYF
.	TRBV7-9	TRBJ2-6	once	TGTGCCAGCAGCTTTACTGACACCTCTGGGGCCAACGTCCTGACTTTC	CASSFTDTSGANVLTF
TRBD1	TRBV5-1	TRBJ2-5	.	TGCGCCAGCAAGAAAGGACAGGGGACACTCGGGCAAGAGACCCAGTACTTC	CASKKGQGTLGQETQYF
TRBD2	TRBV9	TRBJ2-5	few	TGTGCCAGCAGCGTGCTAGCGGGGTTCCAAGAGACCCAGTACTTC	CASSVLAGFQETQYF
.	TRBV28	TRBJ1-1	few	TGTGCCAGCAGTTTGGAGTGGCAGATGAACACTGAAGCTTTCTTT	CASSLEWQMNTEAFF
.	TRBV5-1	TRBJ2-6	.	TGCGCCAGCAGCTTGGCGCTCTCTGGGGCCAACGTCCTGACTTTC	CASSLALSGANVLTF
.	TRBV6-4	TRBJ2-7	.	TGTGCCAGCAGTGACGCGGCCGGGACCGAGCAGTACTTC	CASSDAAGTEQYF
.	TRBV7-9	TRBJ1-2	.	TGTGCCAGCAGCTTAGAGGCAGCCTACTATGGCTACACCTTC	CASSLEAAYYGYTF
TRBD2	TRBV5-1	TRBJ2-1	once	TGCGCCAGCAGCCTCCGGGAGGGGGATGAGCAGTTCTTC	CASSLREGDEQFF
TRBD2	TRBV28	TRBJ2-1	once	TGTGCCAGCAGTGAACTTTGGACTAGCGGGCCTTCATTCTACAATGAGCAGTTCTTC	CASSELWTSGPSFYNEQFF
TRBD2	TRBV7-6	TRBJ2-1	.	TGTGCCAGCAGCTTAGATGGCGGGGGGGCCGTTGAGCAGTTCTTC	CASSLDGGGAVEQFF
.	TRBV27	TRBJ2-7	.	TGTGCCAGCAGTTCACCGGGACAAGGACCCTACGAGCAGTACTTC	CASSSPGQGPYEQYF
TRBD1	TRBV29-1	TRBJ2-2	.	TGCAGCGCCAGGACAGGGTTCGGCGGGGAGCTGTTTTTT	CSARTGFGGELFF
.	TRBV6-1	TRBJ1-4	.	TGTGCCAGCAGGGCAGGGGTGGCGGCTAATGAAAAACTGTTTTTT	CASRAGVAANEKLFF
TRBD1	TRBV7-6	TRBJ2-7	.	TGTGCCAGCAGCCCCGGGACAGGGAGCTACGAGCAGTACTTC	CASSPGTGSYEQYF
TRBD2	TRBV7-9	TRBJ2-3	few	TGTGCCAGCAGCTTAACTAGCGGGAGCTCAGATACGCAGTATTTT	CASSLTSGSSDTQYF
.	TRBV6-5	TRBJ1-1	.	TGTGCCAGCAGTTACTCCGCAGTAGGAGAAGCTTTCTTT	CASSYSAVGEAFF
.	TRBV7-2	TRBJ2-7	.	TGTGCCAGCAGCTTAGCGCTCTCCTACGAGCAGTACTTC	CASSLALSYEQYF
TRBD1	TRBV29-1	TRBJ1-2	once	TGCAAAGCGTTGATAACGGACAGGCCACTGAGCTACACCTTC	CKALITDRPLSYTF